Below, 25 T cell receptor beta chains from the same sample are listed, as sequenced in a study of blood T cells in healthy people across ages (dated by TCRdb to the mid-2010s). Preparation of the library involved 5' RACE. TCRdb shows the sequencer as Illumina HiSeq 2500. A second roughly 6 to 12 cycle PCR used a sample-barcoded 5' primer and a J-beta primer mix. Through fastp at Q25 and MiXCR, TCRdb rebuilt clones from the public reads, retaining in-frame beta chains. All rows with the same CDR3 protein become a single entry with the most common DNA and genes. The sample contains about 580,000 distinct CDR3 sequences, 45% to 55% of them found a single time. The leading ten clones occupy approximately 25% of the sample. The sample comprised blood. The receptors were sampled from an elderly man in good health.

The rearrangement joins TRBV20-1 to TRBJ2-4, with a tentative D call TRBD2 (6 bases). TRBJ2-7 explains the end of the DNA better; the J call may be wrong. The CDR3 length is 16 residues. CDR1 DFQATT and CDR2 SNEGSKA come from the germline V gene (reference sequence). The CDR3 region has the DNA TGCAGTGCTAGAGAGAAAAGAGGGGCGGGGAACTACGAGCAGTACTTC. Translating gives CSAREKRGAGNYEQYF.

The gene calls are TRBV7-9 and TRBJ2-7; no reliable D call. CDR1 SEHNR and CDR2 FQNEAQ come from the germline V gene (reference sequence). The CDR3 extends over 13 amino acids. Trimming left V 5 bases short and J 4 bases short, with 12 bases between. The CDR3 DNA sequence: TGTGCCAGCAGCCTCGAAGCTATTTACGAGCAGTACTTC. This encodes CASSLEAIYEQYF.

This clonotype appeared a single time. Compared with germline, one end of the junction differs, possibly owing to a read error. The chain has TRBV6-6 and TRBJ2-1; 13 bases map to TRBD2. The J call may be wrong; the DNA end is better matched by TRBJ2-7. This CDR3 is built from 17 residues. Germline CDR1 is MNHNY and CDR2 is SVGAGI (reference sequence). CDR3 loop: CAGRGTSGVSSYNEQYF. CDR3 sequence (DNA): TGTGCCGGCAGGGGGACTAGCGGGGTCAGCTCCTACAATGAGCAGTACTTC.

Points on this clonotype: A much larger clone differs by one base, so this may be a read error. The CDR3 is CASSSSGTSVSNEQYF. The CDR3 DNA reads as TGCGCCAGCAGCTCCTCCGGGACTAGCGTCTCCAATGAGCAGTACTTC. The V call is TRBV5-1, the J call TRBJ2-5; 10 positions match TRBD2. CDR3 length: 16 residues. Germline CDR1 reads SGHRS; CDR2 reads YFSETQ. With 3 bases clipped from V and 11 bases from J, the junction kept 16 bases outside the gene matches.

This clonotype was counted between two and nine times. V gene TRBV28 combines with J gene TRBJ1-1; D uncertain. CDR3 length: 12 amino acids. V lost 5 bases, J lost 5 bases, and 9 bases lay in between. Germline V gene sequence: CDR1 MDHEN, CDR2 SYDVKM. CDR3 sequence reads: CASSLGWTEAFF. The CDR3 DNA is TGTGCCAGCAGTCTTGGTTGGACTGAAGCTTTCTTT. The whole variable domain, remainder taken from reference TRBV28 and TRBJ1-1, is DVKVTQSSRYLVKRTGEKVFLECVQDMDHENMFWYRQDPGLGLRLIYFSYDVKMKEKGDIPEGYSVSREKKERFSLILESASTNQTSMYLCASSLGWTEAFFGQGTRLTVV.

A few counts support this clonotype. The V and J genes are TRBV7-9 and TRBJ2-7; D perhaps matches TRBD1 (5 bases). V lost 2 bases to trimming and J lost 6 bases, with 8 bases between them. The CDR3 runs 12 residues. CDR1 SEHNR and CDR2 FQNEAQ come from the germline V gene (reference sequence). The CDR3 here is CASSLTGLEQYF. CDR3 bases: TGTGCCAGCAGCTTAACAGGTCTCGAGCAGTACTTC.

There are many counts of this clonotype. CDR3 in amino acids: CASRHMGHRTFF. CDR3 in DNA: TGTGCCAGCAGACACATGGGACACCGAACGTTCTTC. The rearrangement links TRBV25-1 to TRBJ2-1; possible D gene TRBD1, 6 bases. Germline CDR1 reads MGHDK; CDR2 reads SYGVNS. The CDR3 consists of 12 residues. Trimming removed 6 bases at V and 15 bases at J, with 18 bases between.

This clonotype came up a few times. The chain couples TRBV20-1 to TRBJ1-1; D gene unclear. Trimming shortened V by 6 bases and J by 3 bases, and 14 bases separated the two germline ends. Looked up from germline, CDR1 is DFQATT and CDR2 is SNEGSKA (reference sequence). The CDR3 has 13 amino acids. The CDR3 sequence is CSAPGEDYTEAFF. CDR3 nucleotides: TGCAGTGCCCCGGGAGAAGACTACACTGAAGCTTTCTTT.

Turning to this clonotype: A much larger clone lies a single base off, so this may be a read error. The CDR3 here is CASSFPRPSEQYF. CDR3 coding DNA: TGTGCCAGCAGTTTCCCTCGACCGAGTGAGCAGTACTTC. The rearrangement uses TRBV6-6 and TRBJ2-5, with D unclear. V gave up 4 bases and J gave up 11 bases, with 17 bases separating them. Looked up from germline, CDR1 is MNHNY and CDR2 is SVGAGI (reference sequence). The CDR3 runs to 13 residues.

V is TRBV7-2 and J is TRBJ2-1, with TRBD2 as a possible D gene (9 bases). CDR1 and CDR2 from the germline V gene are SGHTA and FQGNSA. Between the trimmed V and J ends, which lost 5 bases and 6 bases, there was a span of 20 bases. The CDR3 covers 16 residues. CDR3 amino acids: CASSRQGTSRSNEQFF. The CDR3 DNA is TGTGCCAGCAGCAGACAGGGGACTAGCCGCTCCAATGAGCAGTTCTTC.

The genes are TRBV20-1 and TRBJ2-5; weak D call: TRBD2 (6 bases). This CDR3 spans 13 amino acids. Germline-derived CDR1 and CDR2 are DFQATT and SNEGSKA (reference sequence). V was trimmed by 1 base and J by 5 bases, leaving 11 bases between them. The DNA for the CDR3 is TGCAGTGCTAGAGTGGGGGGTGTGGAGACCCAGTACTTC. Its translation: CSARVGGVETQYF.

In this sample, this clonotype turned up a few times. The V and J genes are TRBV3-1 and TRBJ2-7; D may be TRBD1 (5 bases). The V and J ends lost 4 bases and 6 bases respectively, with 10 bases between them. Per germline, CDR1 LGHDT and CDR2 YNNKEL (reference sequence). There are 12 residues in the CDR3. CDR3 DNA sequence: TGTGCCAGCAGCCTTCGACAGTGCGAGCAGTACTTC. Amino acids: CASSLRQCEQYF.

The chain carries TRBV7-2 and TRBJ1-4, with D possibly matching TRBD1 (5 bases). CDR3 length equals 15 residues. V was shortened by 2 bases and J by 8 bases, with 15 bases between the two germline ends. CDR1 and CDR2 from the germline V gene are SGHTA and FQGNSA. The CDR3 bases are TGTGCCAGCAGCTTATCATTGGGGCGCTCGGAAAAACTGTTTTTT. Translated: CASSLSLGRSEKLFF.

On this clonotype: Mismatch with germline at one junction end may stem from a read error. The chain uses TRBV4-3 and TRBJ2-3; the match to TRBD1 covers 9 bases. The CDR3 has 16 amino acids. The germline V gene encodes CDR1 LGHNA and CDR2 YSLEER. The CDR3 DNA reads TGCGCCAGCAACCAAGGGACAGGGATTGGGGCAGATACGCAGTATTTT. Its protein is CASNQGTGIGADTQYF.

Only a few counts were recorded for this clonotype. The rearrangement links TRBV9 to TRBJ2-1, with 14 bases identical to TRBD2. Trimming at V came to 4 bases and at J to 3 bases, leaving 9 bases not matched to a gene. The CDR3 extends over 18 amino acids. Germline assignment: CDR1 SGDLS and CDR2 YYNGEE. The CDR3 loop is CASSLGLAGGPHYNEQFF. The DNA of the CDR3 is TGTGCCAGCAGCTTAGGACTAGCGGGAGGACCTCACTACAATGAGCAGTTCTTC.

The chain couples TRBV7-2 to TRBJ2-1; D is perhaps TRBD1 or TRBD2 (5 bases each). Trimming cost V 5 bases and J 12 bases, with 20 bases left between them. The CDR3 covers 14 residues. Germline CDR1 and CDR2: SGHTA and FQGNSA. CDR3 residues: CASSRREGTGGQFF. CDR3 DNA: TGTGCCAGCAGCAGACGAGAGGGGACGGGTGGGCAGTTCTTC. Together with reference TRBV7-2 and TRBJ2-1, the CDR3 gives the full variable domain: GAGVSQSPSNKVTEKGKDVELRCDPISGHTALYWYRQSLGQGLEFLIYFQGNSAPDKSGLPSDRFSAERTGGSVSTLTIQRTQQEDSAVYLCASSRREGTGGQFFGPGTRLTVL.

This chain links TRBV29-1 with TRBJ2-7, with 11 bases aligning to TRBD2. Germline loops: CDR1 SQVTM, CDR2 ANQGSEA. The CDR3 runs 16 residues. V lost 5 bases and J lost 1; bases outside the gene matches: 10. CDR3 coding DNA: TGCAGCGTTAGGGAGGCTGGGACTAGCGGTTCCTACGAGCAGTACTTC. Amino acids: CSVREAGTSGSYEQYF.

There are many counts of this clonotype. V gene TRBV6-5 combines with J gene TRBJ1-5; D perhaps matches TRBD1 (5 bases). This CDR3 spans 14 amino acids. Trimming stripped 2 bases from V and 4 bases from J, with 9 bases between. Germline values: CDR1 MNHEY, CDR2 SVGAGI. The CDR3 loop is CASSYGATNQPQHF. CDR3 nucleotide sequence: TGTGCCAGCAGTTACGGGGCTACTAATCAGCCCCAGCATTTT.

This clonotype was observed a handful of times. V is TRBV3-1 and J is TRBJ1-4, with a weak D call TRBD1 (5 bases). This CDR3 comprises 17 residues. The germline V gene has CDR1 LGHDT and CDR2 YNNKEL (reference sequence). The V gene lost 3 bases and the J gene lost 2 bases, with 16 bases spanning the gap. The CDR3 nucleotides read TGTGCCAGCAGCCAGGGACCTCAGGCGACGACTAATGAAAAACTGTTTTTT. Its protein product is CASSQGPQATTNEKLFF.

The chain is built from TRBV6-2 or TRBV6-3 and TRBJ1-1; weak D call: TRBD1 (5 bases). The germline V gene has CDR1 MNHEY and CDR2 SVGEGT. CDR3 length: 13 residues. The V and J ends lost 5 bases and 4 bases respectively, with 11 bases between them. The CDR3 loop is CASSQAGSTEAFF. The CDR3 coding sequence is TGTGCCAGCAGTCAAGCAGGGTCCACTGAAGCTTTCTTT.

CDR3 loop: CASRQGLASYNEQYF. The CDR3 DNA reads as TGTGCCAGCAGACAGGGACTAGCTTCCTACAATGAGCAGTACTTC. This chain connects TRBV6-2 or TRBV6-3 to TRBJ2-1, with 9 nucleotides matching TRBD2. With the DNA end fitting TRBJ2-7 better, the J assignment may be wrong. Germline assignment: CDR1 MNHEY and CDR2 SVGEGT. This CDR3 contains 15 residues.

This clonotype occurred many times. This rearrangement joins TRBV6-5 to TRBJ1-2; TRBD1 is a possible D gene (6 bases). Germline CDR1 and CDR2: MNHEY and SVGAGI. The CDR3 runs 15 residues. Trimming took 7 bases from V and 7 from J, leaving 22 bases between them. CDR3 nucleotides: TGTGCCAGCATGTTAACGAACAGGGAGAGTCGTGGCTACACCTTC. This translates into CASMLTNRESRGYTF.

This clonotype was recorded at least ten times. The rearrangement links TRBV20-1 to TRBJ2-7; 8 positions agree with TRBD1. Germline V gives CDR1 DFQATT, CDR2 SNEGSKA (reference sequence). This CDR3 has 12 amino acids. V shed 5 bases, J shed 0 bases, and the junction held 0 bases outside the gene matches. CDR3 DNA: TGCAGTGCTGGACAGGGCTCCTACGAGCAGTACTTC. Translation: CSAGQGSYEQYF.

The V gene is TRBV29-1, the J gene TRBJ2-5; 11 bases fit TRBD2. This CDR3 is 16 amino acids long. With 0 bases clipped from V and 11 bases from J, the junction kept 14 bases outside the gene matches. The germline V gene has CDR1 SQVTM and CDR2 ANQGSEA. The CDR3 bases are TGCAGCGTTGAAGAGGGACTAGCGGTCTCCTACAATGAGCAGTACTTC. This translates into CSVEEGLAVSYNEQYF.

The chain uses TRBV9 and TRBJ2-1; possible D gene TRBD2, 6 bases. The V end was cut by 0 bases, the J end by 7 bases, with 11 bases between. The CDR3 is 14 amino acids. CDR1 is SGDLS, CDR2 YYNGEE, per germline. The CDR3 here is CASSVGDLGNEQFF. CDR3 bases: TGTGCCAGCAGCGTAGGGGACTTAGGGAATGAGCAGTTCTTC.